A single sample gave rise to the 20 T cell receptor beta chains below, sequenced in a study of lymphopenia after photon versus proton radiotherapy. Sequencing was performed with immunoSEQ multiplex PCR; in TCRdb, only in-frame clones are kept and a portion is missing. The sample includes roughly 15,000 clones, more than 75% of them seen just once. Sequencing was performed on peripheral blood, taken from a patient treated with proton-based radiotherapy. The receptor source for this set is a man aged 65-85 years with pancreatic cancer.

The gene calls are TRBV7-9 and TRBJ2-2; D might be TRBD1 or TRBD2, each matching 5 bases. V was trimmed by 5 bases and J by 3 bases, leaving 19 bases between them. CDR3 length: 17 amino acids. In germline, CDR1 is SEHNR, CDR2 FQNEAQ (reference sequence). As DNA, the CDR3 is TGTGCCAGCAGCGCCGTCGAGGGAAGGGGCGACACCGGGGAGCTGTTTTTT. It yields the protein CASSAVEGRGDTGELFF.

The V call is TRBV7-6, the J call TRBJ2-2; 11 bases map to TRBD1. CDR1 is SGHVS, CDR2 FNYEAQ, per germline. The CDR3 consists of 17 residues. V trimming: 1 base; J trimming: 5 bases; junction bases outside the gene matches: 6. Here the CDR3 reads CASSLVGQGARTGELFF. The CDR3 DNA reads TGTGCCAGCAGCTTAGTAGGACAGGGGGCGAGAACCGGGGAGCTGTTTTTT.

The CDR3 DNA reads as TGTGCCAGCGGGCCAGGGCATGTCCCAATGAACACTGAAGCTTTCTTT. Its translation is CASGPGHVPMNTEAFF. The rearrangement joins TRBV6-6 to TRBJ1-1; D perhaps matches TRBD1 (5 bases). There are 16 residues in the CDR3. Germline V gives CDR1 MNHNY, CDR2 SVGAGI (reference sequence). Trimming removed 8 bases from V and 0 bases from J, with 19 bases in between.

This clone was detected only once. The chain links TRBV13 to TRBJ1-4; D uncertain. The germline V gene has CDR1 PRHDT and CDR2 FYEKMQ (reference sequence). Trimming cost V 5 bases and J 7 bases, with 8 bases left between them. The CDR3 sequence is 12 residues long. In nucleotides, the CDR3 is TGTGCCAGCAGCCTAAGAGGTGAAAAACTGTTTTTT. Translated: CASSLRGEKLFF.

The chain couples TRBV6-5 to TRBJ1-2, with 10 bases lining up with TRBD1. Germline CDR1 and CDR2: MNHEY and SVGAGI. With 7 bases clipped from V and 8 bases from J, the junction kept 10 bases outside the gene matches. The CDR3 contains 14 residues. CDR3 nucleotide sequence: TGTGCCAGCACCGTGGGGACAGGGGCAGGAGGCTACACCTTC. Translated, it gives CASTVGTGAGGYTF.

This rearrangement joins TRBV10-1 to TRBJ1-1; 8 nucleotides agree with TRBD1. J was trimmed by 3 bases and V by 6 bases; bases with no gene match: 3. Germline-derived CDR1 and CDR2 are WNHNN and SYGVQD (reference sequence). CDR3 size: 13 residues. This chain's CDR3 is CASRDRVYTEAFF. The CDR3 coding sequence is TGCGCCAGCAGGGACAGGGTGTACACTGAAGCTTTCTTT.

The V call is TRBV27, the J call TRBJ2-1; 8 nucleotides align to TRBD2. This CDR3 is 14 amino acids long. From germline, CDR1 is MNHEY and CDR2 SMNVEV (reference sequence). Germline trimming cut 5 bases from V and 7 bases from J; bases unmatched to any gene: 7. The CDR3 DNA follows: TGTGCCAGCAGTCCCAACGGGAGGGCAAATGAGCAGTTCTTC. It yields the protein CASSPNGRANEQFF.

The chain joins TRBV6-1 to TRBJ1-2; no firm D call. The V gene's germline CDR1 is MNHNS and CDR2 SASEGT. V gave up 10 bases and J gave up 0 bases, with 9 bases separating them. CDR3 length equals 12 residues. The CDR3 here is CANGRPNYGYTF. The CDR3 DNA follows: TGTGCCAACGGACGGCCTAACTATGGCTACACCTTC.

The gene calls are TRBV2 and TRBJ2-2; D is unclear. CDR1 SNHLY and CDR2 FYNNEI come from the germline V gene. Trimming shortened V by 7 bases and J by 2 bases, and 11 bases separated the two germline ends. CDR3 length: 14 residues. Here the CDR3 reads CASKVHENTGELFF. The CDR3 DNA reads as TGTGCCAGCAAGGTTCACGAAAACACCGGGGAGCTGTTTTTT.

This chain links TRBV25-1 with TRBJ1-5, with a tentative D call TRBD1 (5 bases). The CDR3 is 14 amino acids. Trimming removed 3 bases at V and 2 bases at J, with 8 bases between. Germline lookup yields CDR1 MGHDK and CDR2 SYGVNS. DNA for the CDR3: TGTGCCAGCAGTGAGTGGGGGGGCAATCAGCCCCAGCATTTT. Its translation is CASSEWGGNQPQHF.

This rearrangement joins TRBV4-2 to TRBJ2-7; D call uncertain. Germline V lookup: CDR1 LGHNA, CDR2 YNFKEQ. The CDR3 runs 14 residues. Trimming took off 0 bases at V and 3 bases at J, with 9 bases between the two ends. Written as DNA, the CDR3 is TGTGCCAGCAGCCAAGATGGCGACTTCTACGAGCAGTACTTC. Protein product: CASSQDGDFYEQYF.

About this clone itself: Other DNA sequences in the same sample also yield this CDR3. The genes are TRBV5-1 and TRBJ1-1, with D tentatively TRBD1 (6 bases). CDR3 size: 17 residues. Germline assignment: CDR1 SGHRS and CDR2 YFSETQ. With 1 base removed from V and 4 bases from J, the gap between germline ends came to 20 bases. This chain's CDR3 is CASSLIGGGRGITEAFF. In nucleotides, the CDR3 is TGCGCCAGCAGCTTGATCGGGGGGGGGCGCGGAATCACTGAAGCTTTCTTT. Complete variable domain (other parts from reference TRBV5-1 and TRBJ1-1): KAGVTQTPRYLIKTRGQQVTLSCSPISGHRSVSWYQQTPGQGLQFLFEYFSETQRNKGNFPGRFSGRQFSNSRSEMNVSTLELGDSALYLCASSLIGGGRGITEAFFGQGTRLTVV.

This clone was picked up one time. The chain employs TRBV2 and TRBJ1-6, with a possible D match to TRBD1 (6 bases). Germline V gene lookup returns CDR1 SNHLY and CDR2 FYNNEI. The V and J ends lost 3 bases and 0 bases respectively, with 6 bases between them. The CDR3 covers 15 residues. CDR3 in DNA: TGTGCCAGCAGTGAGGACAGCTCCTATAATTCACCCCTCCACTTT. Residues: CASSEDSSYNSPLHF.

This clone has more than one count but fewer than ten. V is TRBV9 and J is TRBJ1-5, with D unresolved. This CDR3 contains 15 residues. From germline, CDR1 is SGDLS and CDR2 YYNGEE. The germline V and J ends were trimmed by 3 bases and 6 bases, with 16 bases remaining between them. CDR3 coding DNA: TGTGCCAGCAGCGGCACCGGGGATTCCAGTCAGCCCCAGCATTTT. This sequence encodes CASSGTGDSSQPQHF.

This sequence joins TRBV7-9 and TRBJ1-3, with a tentative D call TRBD1 (5 bases). V was shortened by 3 bases and J by 3 bases, with 12 bases between the two germline ends. The CDR3 contains 15 residues. CDR1 is SEHNR and CDR2 is FQNEAQ in the germline V gene (reference sequence). The CDR3 here is CASSLGGFGGNTIYF. The CDR3 DNA reads TGTGCCAGCAGCTTGGGGGGGTTCGGTGGAAACACCATATATTTT.

The CDR3 DNA reads as TGTGCCAGCAGCGCAGCCGGGACAGGGAGAGATACGCAGTATTTT. This encodes CASSAAGTGRDTQYF. The J gene is TRBJ2-3, the V gene TRBV5-6; 9 bases fit TRBD1. Germline-derived CDR1 and CDR2 are SGHDT and YYEEEE. Losses at the gene ends were 4 bases for V and 5 bases for J; bases not matched to a gene: 8. The CDR3 has 15 amino acids.

The count of this clone is one. The chain is built from TRBV2 and TRBJ1-1; perhaps TRBD1 as D (5 bases). This CDR3 comprises 11 residues. Germline CDR1 SNHLY, CDR2 FYNNEI. Trimming took off 3 bases at V and 12 bases at J, with 11 bases between the two ends. CDR3 nucleotides: TGTGCCAGCAGTGACACGGGGCTCACTTTCTTT. Translation gives CASSDTGLTFF.

V is TRBV11-2 and J is TRBJ2-2, with D possibly TRBD1 on 6 matching bases. The germline V gene encodes CDR1 SGHAT and CDR2 FQNNGV. This CDR3 spans 17 amino acids. The V and J ends lost 0 bases and 4 bases respectively, with 15 bases between them. The DNA for the CDR3 is TGTGCCAGCAGCTTAGACTGGACAGCCATTCGCACCGGGGAGCTGTTTTTT. Protein: CASSLDWTAIRTGELFF.

In this sample, this clone turned up once. Other DNA sequences from this sample encode an identical CDR3 as well. The rearrangement joins TRBV5-5 to TRBJ1-2; D perhaps matches TRBD1 (6 bases). CDR3 length: 14 residues. Per germline, CDR1 SGHKS and CDR2 YYEKEE (reference sequence). V was shortened by 5 bases and J by 4 bases, with 15 bases between the two germline ends. The CDR3 region is CASSPDSGGYGYTF. For the CDR3, the DNA is TGTGCCAGCAGTCCGGACAGCGGAGGCTATGGCTACACCTTC.

The V call is TRBV5-6, the J call TRBJ1-2; a weak D match, TRBD1 (5 bases). With 2 bases removed from V and 0 bases from J, the gap between germline ends came to 11 bases. Germline CDR1 reads SGHDT; CDR2 reads YYEEEE. This CDR3 is 15 amino acids long. The CDR3 loop reads CASSLAPGPNYGYTF. DNA of the CDR3: TGTGCCAGCAGCTTAGCCCCGGGACCTAACTATGGCTACACCTTC.